This T cell receptor (beta chain) was captured by sequencing in a study of blood T cell repertoires in COVID-19. The overall study: Collection of acute and convalescent COVID-19 samples took place in the United States, Italy and Spain. The cDNA or gDNA used as material had been derived from T cells, B-cell-depleted T cells, or PBMCs.

Per the study methods: Estimation of nucleated cell counts relied on the amplification of reference gene primers. Produced via immunoSEQ multiplex PCR; TCRdb's table is partial and in-frame only. From that table come the V and J calls and clone size; the DNA was used to work out D and trimming. This sample has hundreds of thousands of clones, with roughly 85% found just once. Sequencing input: peripheral blood. The sequence came from a woman in her twenties or thirties with active or convalescent COVID-19.

The CDR3 DNA reads TGTGCCAGCAGCCCTTGGGGGCACTCCTACGAGCAGTACTTC. It is translated as CASSPWGHSYEQYF. The V gene is TRBV14, the J gene TRBJ2-7; D perhaps matches TRBD1 (6 bases). The germline V and J ends were trimmed by 4 bases and 0 bases, with 10 bases remaining between them. Germline values: CDR1 SGHDN, CDR2 FVKESK. This CDR3 contains 14 residues.